This TCR beta chain derives from a study of T-cell memory formation after mild COVID-19 (dated by TCRdb to 2020 to 2022). As for the study more broadly: TCR sequence clusters from the two donors were found to be largely donor specific. Longitudinal TCRalpha and TCRbeta repertoire sequencing tracked T-cell clones expanding and contracting after mild COVID-19 in two donors. The cohort comprised two young, previously healthy adult volunteers, one female and one male. What the work shows at the level of the full study, not this receptor alone: The second-wave clones that peaked on day 37 were not confirmed to be SARS-CoV-2 specific. Some responding clones were found in pre-infection memory, which suggests that pre-existing cross-reactive memory T cells took part in the SARS-CoV-2 response. Contracting CD4+ clones appeared mostly in the CM and EM memory subsets, whereas CD8+ clones were enriched in EMRA. Balanced CD4/CD8 phenotypes were observed for clones contracting from day 15 to 85, whereas a bias towards CD4+ was observed for a second wave of clones expanding from day 15 to 37. Only a couple of mild cases were covered by the study, and larger cohorts that include severe cases with pre-infection samples were considered necessary.

PBMCs were isolated by Ficoll-Paque density gradient centrifugation. This clonotype has a handful of counts. This receptor's antigen is unknown. Base quality data are lacking; no much larger clone is found one base away. Sequenced on an Illumina NovaSeq 6000. cDNA libraries for TCRalpha and TCRbeta were prepared by 5'RACE using constant-segment primers, with sample barcodes and unique molecular identifiers added. Trizol reagent was used to extract RNA from every sample. Libraries were amplified in two PCR steps, with a second sample barcode and Illumina TruSeq adapters added in the second step. Libraries were sequenced on an Illumina NovaSeq with 2 x 150 bp paired-end reads. The published analysis was carried out like this. Reads were demultiplexed and collapsed into UMI-guided consensus sequences with migec v1.2.7. Using mixcr v2.1.11, the UMI consensuses were aligned to TRA and TRB V and J templates and assembled into clonotypes. Expanded or contracted clonotypes were those called significant by both edgeR and NoisET, with noise models trained on biological replicates. edgeR calls used a false discovery rate-adjusted p below 0.01 and a log2 fold-change threshold of 1. As an exploratory analysis of dynamics, max-normalized trajectories of the 1000 most abundant clonotypes were examined with PCA combined with hierarchical clustering. The CD4 or CD8 phenotype of responding clones was assigned using the separately sequenced CD4+ and CD8+ repertoires. TCRdb reran the public reads through fastp at Q25 and MiXCR, keeping productive beta chains. CDR3 protein sequences are deduplicated, and each keeps its most common genes and DNA. The V and J calls follow TCRdb's processing rather than the paper's. For this sample the table gives around 200,000 distinct CDR3 sequences, of which about 10% were detected only once. 2.5% to 3.5% of the sample is taken by the ten largest.

The receptor was isolated from a man younger than 30 who had mild COVID-19 (a few samples of this study predate the infection). The sample titles of this study are shuffled in the database, so cell type and time point are left out; the donor was told from shared clones. Sequencing input: PBMCs or a T cell subset sorted from them (not recorded which).

The encoded CDR3 is CASSGTSGGAADTQYF. The base sequence is TGTGCCAGCAGCGGGACTAGCGGGGGGGCAGCAGATACGCAGTATTTT. The chain couples TRBV7-3 to TRBJ2-3; 16 central bases correspond to TRBD2. Counted from cysteine to phenylalanine, this CDR3 has 16 amino acids. The read is trimmed to its CDR3 DNA, 48 bases read in frame from base 1. Looking up the germline V gene yields CDR1 SGHTA and CDR2 FQGTGA. The V end gives up 5 bases and the J end 4 bases, leaving 3 bases in the junction not matched to a gene.